These 20 T cell receptor beta chains were sequenced from one sample in a study of T cells after yellow fever vaccination. Each CDR3 protein gets one entry after TCRdb re-called the 5' RACE reads with MiXCR. The sample holds 65,000 to 90,000 distinct CDR3 sequences, 7.7% seen once. The sequencing here drew on CD8+ T cells sorted from PBMCs, taken on the day of the yellow fever booster vaccination. These receptors all stem from a man in his thirties or forties who received the YFV17D yellow fever vaccine.

This clonotype showed up many times. V is TRBV7-8 and J is TRBJ2-2; D perhaps matches TRBD1 (5 bases). The CDR3 sequence is 13 residues long. V dropped 2 bases and J dropped 7 bases, with 8 bases sitting between them. Germline-derived CDR1 and CDR2 are SGHVS and FQNEAQ. CDR3 coding DNA: TGTGCCAGCAGCTTAAGTAGGGGCGGGGAGCTGTTTTTT. It codes for CASSLSRGGELFF.

This chain uses TRBV30 with TRBJ2-2, with 9 bases matching TRBD1. In germline, CDR1 is GTSNPN, CDR2 SVGIG (reference sequence). This CDR3 spans 14 amino acids. The trim removed 4 bases at V and 4 bases at J, leaving 4 bases unmatched. The CDR3 nucleotides read TGTGCCTGGATTGAGGACAGGGGCACCGGGGAGCTGTTTTTT. This encodes CAWIEDRGTGELFF.

In this sample, this clonotype turned up many times. The chain carries TRBV5-5 and TRBJ2-1; perhaps TRBD1 as D (5 bases). CDR1 and CDR2 from the germline V gene are SGHKS and YYEKEE (reference sequence). CDR3 length equals 16 residues. V was clipped by 0 bases and J by 5 bases, with 15 bases between them. The CDR3 region has the DNA TGTGCCAGCAGCTTGGGGCCCTTGACGGACAACAATGAGCAGTTCTTC. It yields the protein CASSLGPLTDNNEQFF.

This sequence joins TRBV9 and TRBJ1-2; TRBD1 matches 9 bases. The CDR3 has 15 residues. After removal of 0 bases from V and 4 bases from J, the junction contained 4 bases not matched to a gene. CDR1 and CDR2 (germline): SGDLS, YYNGEE. The CDR3 nucleotides are TGTGCCAGCAGCGTAGCGGCGGGACAGGGCTATGGCTACACCTTC. Encoded protein: CASSVAAGQGYGYTF.

This clonotype was counted many times. The V and J genes are TRBV7-6 and TRBJ2-2; perhaps D is TRBD1 or TRBD2 (6 bases each). This CDR3 is 16 amino acids long. Germline V gives CDR1 SGHVS, CDR2 FNYEAQ. V shed 2 bases and J shed 3 bases, with 13 bases lying between them. CDR3 protein: CASSLIHREDTGELFF. CDR3 DNA: TGTGCCAGCAGCTTAATTCACAGGGAGGACACCGGGGAGCTGTTTTTT.

This clonotype was seen more than once but under ten times. The CDR3 nucleotides are TGTGCCAGCAGCAACCTCCAGGTGGGGGTCGATACGCAGTATTTT. It is translated as CASSNLQVGVDTQYF. The V gene is TRBV6-2 or TRBV6-3, the J gene TRBJ2-3; D tentatively reads TRBD1 or TRBD2 (5 bases each). With 6 bases removed from V and 6 bases from J, the gap between germline ends came to 19 bases. From germline, CDR1 is MNHEY and CDR2 SVGEGT. The length of the CDR3 is 15 residues.

This clonotype came up a few times. The J gene is TRBJ2-1, the V gene TRBV28, with 9 bases fitting TRBD2. J lost 4 bases, V lost 5 bases, and 6 bases had no gene match. This CDR3 spans 15 amino acids. Germline values: CDR1 MDHEN, CDR2 SYDVKM. The CDR3 DNA is TGTGCCAGCAGTATCATAGCGGGGGCTTACAATGAGCAGTTCTTC. This sequence encodes CASSIIAGAYNEQFF.

The rearrangement joins TRBV25-1 to TRBJ2-7, with 9 bases that match TRBD2. CDR1 and CDR2 (germline): MGHDK, SYGVNS. The CDR3 has 13 amino acids. The V gene end was trimmed by 11 bases and the J gene end by 3 bases; junction bases not matched to a gene: 8. The DNA of the CDR3 is TGTGCCGTCGCGGGGGGGACACACTACGAGCAGTACTTC. This codes for CAVAGGTHYEQYF.

The V gene is TRBV20-1, the J gene TRBJ1-5, with D perhaps matching TRBD1 (5 bases). The CDR3 covers 14 residues. V lost 6 bases to trimming and J lost 7 bases, with 19 bases between them. Germline CDR1 is DFQATT and CDR2 is SNEGSKA (reference sequence). This chain's CDR3 is CSAPGGSLDQPQHF. The CDR3 nucleotides read TGCAGTGCCCCCGGGGGTTCGCTAGACCAGCCCCAGCATTTT.

The gene calls are TRBV18 and TRBJ2-2, with 8 nucleotides matching TRBD1. V trimming: 5 bases; J trimming: 5 bases; junction bases outside the gene matches: 13. CDR3 size: 17 residues. Germline loops: CDR1 KGHSH, CDR2 LQKENI. The CDR3 DNA follows: TGTGCCAGCTCAGACGGACAGGGTCGAATGAATACCGGGGAGCTGTTTTTT. This codes for CASSDGQGRMNTGELFF.

This chain joins TRBV9 and TRBJ2-5; D may be TRBD1 (7 bases). V was cut by 0 bases and J by 5 bases, with 14 bases left in between. The CDR3 totals 15 residues. Per germline, CDR1 SGDLS and CDR2 YYNGEE. CDR3 bases: TGTGCCAGCAGCGTAGGTCAGGGGGGAAAGGAGACCCAGTACTTC. Protein product: CASSVGQGGKETQYF.

The V call is TRBV6-1, the J call TRBJ2-5; a weak D match, TRBD2 (6 bases). Trimming stripped 6 bases from V and 2 bases from J, with 22 bases between. CDR1 is MNHNS, CDR2 SASEGT, per germline. The CDR3 has 17 residues. Here the CDR3 DNA reads TGTGCCAGCAGCTCGGACTACACTTCTCGGCTTCAAGAGACCCAGTACTTC. This sequence encodes CASSSDYTSRLQETQYF.

V and J are TRBV9 and TRBJ2-3; 7 positions match TRBD1. Trimming cost V 0 bases and J 6 bases; bases outside gene matches: 7. This CDR3 spans 15 amino acids. Germline V gene lookup returns CDR1 SGDLS and CDR2 YYNGEE. CDR3 coding DNA: TGTGCCAGCAGCGTAGTTGAGACAGGGAAGGATACGCAGTATTTT. Residues: CASSVVETGKDTQYF.

This clonotype has a count of ten or more. The chain couples TRBV6-1 to TRBJ2-5; unclear D gene. V lost 0 bases to trimming and J lost 2 bases, with 10 bases between them. The CDR3 totals 15 residues. Germline V CDR1 and CDR2: MNHNS, SASEGT. The CDR3 protein is CASSEAPGTQETQYF. CDR3 DNA sequence: TGTGCCAGCAGTGAAGCGCCCGGAACGCAAGAGACCCAGTACTTC.

The chain carries TRBV15 and TRBJ2-7, with D perhaps TRBD2 (7 bases). Germline V gene sequence: CDR1 LNHNV, CDR2 YYDKDF (reference sequence). CDR3 size: 14 residues. V gave up 5 bases and J gave up 3 bases, with 14 bases separating them. The DNA for the CDR3 is TGTGCCACCAGCTTACAGGGAGGGAACTACGAGCAGTACTTC. It yields the protein CATSLQGGNYEQYF.

This clonotype turned up a few times. The V and J genes are TRBV12-3 or TRBV12-4 and TRBJ2-7; 9 bases fit TRBD2. V was clipped by 6 bases and J by 2 bases; unmatched bases: 5. This CDR3 contains 14 residues. This CDR3 is CASRSLAGTYEQYF. The DNA of the CDR3 is TGTGCCAGCAGATCTCTAGCGGGAACCTACGAGCAGTACTTC.

This clonotype was observed at least ten times. The rearrangement links TRBV29-1 to TRBJ2-7; D may be TRBD2 (5 bases). V shed 2 bases and J shed 1 base, with 15 bases lying between them. Germline CDR1 and CDR2: SQVTM and ANQGSEA. The CDR3 length is 15 residues. The CDR3 spells CSVERPEAESYEQYF. The DNA for the CDR3 is TGCAGCGTTGAAAGGCCGGAGGCGGAGTCCTACGAGCAGTACTTC.

This clonotype appeared many times. The V gene is TRBV19, the J gene TRBJ2-2; perhaps TRBD1 as D (6 bases). The CDR3 runs to 15 residues. Trimming took off 3 bases at V and 6 bases at J, with 14 bases between the two ends. Germline V CDR1 and CDR2: LNHDA, SQIVND (reference sequence). The CDR3 bases are TGTGCCAGTAGTATCGTAGGGGGTCGGGCCGGGGAGCTGTTTTTT. This encodes CASSIVGGRAGELFF.

The rearrangement links TRBV20-1 to TRBJ1-4, with a possible D match to TRBD1 (5 bases). Looked up from germline, CDR1 is DFQATT and CDR2 is SNEGSKA (reference sequence). The V end lost 6 bases, the J end lost 5 bases, and 16 bases lay between the germline ends. The CDR3 has 14 residues. This chain's CDR3 is CSARFSGTNEKLFF. DNA for the CDR3: TGCAGTGCGAGATTCTCGGGGACCAATGAAAAACTGTTTTTT.

Remarks on this clonotype: A much larger clonotype is one base distant, so this may be a read error. V is TRBV4-1 and J is TRBJ2-1; D is undetermined. V was clipped by 10 bases and J by 3 bases, with 10 bases between them. The CDR3 extends over 12 amino acids. Germline V CDR1 and CDR2: MGHRA, YSYEKL. CDR3: CATQSYYNEQFF. The CDR3 coding sequence is TGCGCCACACAGAGCTACTACAATGAGCAGTTCTTC.